A single sample gave rise to the 29 T cell receptor beta chains below, sequenced in a study of early T cells in non-severe SARS-CoV-2 infection. TCRdb re-analysed the 5' RACE reads in MiXCR, keeping a single row per CDR3 protein. The data contain around 61,000 distinct CDR3 sequences, approximately 10% of them singletons. The source material was whole blood. The receptors come from an adult who was a healthcare worker with PCR-confirmed SARS-CoV-2 infection or an uninfected control (not recorded which).

This clonotype appeared many times. A read error may account for a junction end that differs from germline. The chain couples TRBV7-7 to TRBJ2-7; TRBD1 matches 9 bases. This CDR3 spans 14 amino acids. Germline CDR1 and CDR2: SSHAT and FNYEAQ (reference sequence). CDR3 bases: TGTGCTAGCAGCTTGGGACAGGGAAATCACGAGCAGTACTTC. Translated, it gives CASSLGQGNHEQYF.

At least ten counts were recorded for this clonotype. The J gene is TRBJ2-5, the V gene TRBV7-3; weak D call: TRBD1 (7 bases). Germline assignment: CDR1 SGHTA and CDR2 FQGTGA. The CDR3 contains 13 residues. V lost 4 bases to trimming and J lost 4 bases, with 10 bases between them. The CDR3 DNA sequence: TGTGCCAGCAGCTCAGGGGGGACAGAGACCCAGTACTTC. It translates to CASSSGGTETQYF.

This chain uses TRBV7-9 with TRBJ2-7; weak D call: TRBD2 (6 bases). Germline assignment: CDR1 SEHNR and CDR2 FQNEAQ (reference sequence). The CDR3 totals 16 residues. With 5 bases removed from V and 0 bases from J, the gap between germline ends came to 17 bases. CDR3 sequence: CASSNTGTGSSYEQYF. CDR3 in DNA: TGTGCCAGCAGCAATACCGGGACTGGGAGCTCCTACGAGCAGTACTTC. Variable domain in full (rest from reference TRBV7-9 and TRBJ2-7): DTGVSQNPRHKITKRGQNVTFRCDPISEHNRLYWYRQTLGQGPEFLTYFQNEAQLEKSRLLSDRFSAERPKGSFSTLEIQRTEQGDSAMYLCASSNTGTGSSYEQYFGPGTRLTVT.

This clonotype was recorded a few times. This chain joins TRBV12-3 or TRBV12-4 and TRBJ2-7; D may match TRBD1 or TRBD2 (7 bases each). The CDR3 has 15 residues. V was trimmed by 3 bases and J by 2 bases, leaving 14 bases between them. The chain's CDR3 is CASSLEGGGAYEQYF. CDR3 in DNA: TGTGCCAGCAGTTTGGAGGGAGGGGGCGCCTACGAGCAGTACTTC.

This clonotype was counted a few times. This chain links TRBV20-1 with TRBJ2-1; perhaps TRBD1 as D (7 bases). V was shortened by 1 base and J by 5 bases, with 18 bases between the two germline ends. Germline assignment: CDR1 DFQATT and CDR2 SNEGSKA (reference sequence). This CDR3 is 16 amino acids long. The CDR3: CSARALTSRGDNEQFF. As DNA, the CDR3 is TGCAGTGCTAGAGCTTTAACTAGCAGGGGGGACAATGAGCAGTTCTTC.

This clonotype was recorded many times. The chain recombines TRBV4-1 with TRBJ2-7, with a weak D call TRBD2 (6 bases). With 0 bases removed from V and 0 bases from J, the gap between germline ends came to 12 bases. Germline V gene data show CDR1 as MGHRA and CDR2 as YSYEKL. The CDR3 covers 16 residues. The CDR3 DNA reads TGCGCCAGCAGCCAAGATGGGGCTAGCGCCTCCTACGAGCAGTACTTC. Translation gives CASSQDGASASYEQYF.

This clonotype was seen a few times. The V gene is TRBV29-1, the J gene TRBJ2-7; the match to TRBD1 covers 7 bases. The V gene's germline CDR1 is SQVTM and CDR2 ANQGSEA. The CDR3 consists of 14 residues. Trimming took 6 bases from V and 0 from J; bases not matched to a gene: 8. The CDR3 DNA reads as TGCAGCGTAGATAACAGGGGACCCTCCTACGAGCAGTACTTC. It yields the protein CSVDNRGPSYEQYF.

Ten or more counts support this clonotype. This chain links TRBV6-5 with TRBJ2-1; D gene unclear. The germline V and J ends were trimmed by 3 bases and 4 bases, with 13 bases remaining between them. The CDR3 consists of 15 residues. CDR1 is MNHEY and CDR2 is SVGAGI in the germline V gene. The CDR3 here is CASSYNPEIYNEQFF. The CDR3 DNA reads TGTGCCAGCAGTTATAACCCAGAAATATACAATGAGCAGTTCTTC.

The chain links TRBV29-1 to TRBJ2-5; D remains unclear. V was cut by 7 bases and J by 3 bases, with 12 bases left in between. CDR1 and CDR2 from the germline V gene are SQVTM and ANQGSEA. CDR3 size: 12 residues. The CDR3 protein is CSAKGPEETQYF. The DNA of the CDR3 is TGCAGCGCTAAAGGACCCGAAGAGACCCAGTACTTC.

The sample holds many counts of this clonotype. V and J are TRBV5-1 and TRBJ2-1, with a possible D match to TRBD1 (6 bases). The CDR3 spans 12 residues. CDR1 and CDR2 (germline): SGHRS, YFSETQ. Trimming left V 5 bases short and J 6 bases short, with 9 bases between. The CDR3 reads CASSIGGNEQFF. The CDR3 nucleotides read TGCGCCAGCAGTATAGGGGGCAATGAGCAGTTCTTC.

This clonotype has a handful of counts. V usage is TRBV24-1 and J usage is TRBJ2-1, with D perhaps TRBD1 (6 bases). Germline CDR1 is KGHDR and CDR2 is SFDVKD. The CDR3 covers 15 residues. Trimming removed 4 bases at V and 4 bases at J, with 13 bases between. The CDR3 sequence: CATSDTGTQYNEQFF. The CDR3 nucleotides are TGTGCCACCAGTGACACTGGGACACAATACAATGAGCAGTTCTTC.

This clonotype has ten or more counts. This chain uses TRBV6-1 with TRBJ2-3; 10 positions match TRBD2. The CDR3 covers 18 residues. J gave up 0 bases and V 2 bases, and 8 bases lay outside the gene matches. CDR1 is MNHNS and CDR2 is SASEGT in the germline V gene. In DNA form, the CDR3 reads TGTGCCAGCAGTGAAATGGTTAGCGGGAGGCTCAGCACAGATACGCAGTATTTT. Protein product: CASSEMVSGRLSTDTQYF.

This clonotype has ten or more counts. This chain links TRBV7-2 with TRBJ2-2; 8 nucleotides align to TRBD1. After removal of 4 bases from V and 1 base from J, the junction contained 2 bases not matched to a gene. This CDR3 region has 15 residues. In germline, CDR1 is SGHTA, CDR2 FQGNSA. CDR3 nucleotide sequence: TGTGCCAGCAGCTCGGGACAGGAGAACACCGGGGAGCTGTTTTTT. It is translated as CASSSGQENTGELFF.

This clonotype was counted ten times or more. V gene TRBV2 combines with J gene TRBJ2-5; D unresolved. The CDR3 loop spans 11 amino acids. V was pared by 8 bases and J by 3 bases, with 7 bases between. CDR1 and CDR2 from the germline V gene are SNHLY and FYNNEI. CDR3 nucleotide sequence: TGTGCCAGCTGTCGGGAAGAGACCCAGTACTTC. It specifies CASCREETQYF. Combining the CDR3 with reference TRBV2 and TRBJ2-5 gives the whole variable domain EPEVTQTPSHQVTQMGQEVILRCVPISNHLYFYWYRQILGQKVEFLVSFYNNEISEKSEIFDDQFSVERPDGSNFTLKIRSTKLEDSAMYFCASCREETQYFGPGTRLLVL.

This clonotype has only a few counts. The J gene is TRBJ1-2, the V gene TRBV7-2; tentatively, D is TRBD1 (6 bases). Germline V gene sequence: CDR1 SGHTA, CDR2 FQGNSA. The V end lost 1 base, the J end lost 7 bases, and 19 bases lay between the germline ends. CDR3 length equals 16 residues. The CDR3 sequence is CASSLDPQGQGTGYTF. The CDR3 nucleotides read TGTGCCAGCAGCTTAGACCCACAAGGGCAGGGGACTGGCTACACCTTC.

This clonotype appeared many times. This chain links TRBV7-2 with TRBJ1-2; D may be TRBD1 (6 bases). Germline lookup yields CDR1 SGHTA and CDR2 FQGNSA. This CDR3 has 17 residues. The V and J ends lost 1 base and 0 bases respectively, with 15 bases between them. CDR3 nucleotides: TGTGCCAGCAGCTTAGTGGGGGGGGGCAGCCCTAACTATGGCTACACCTTC. The encoded protein is CASSLVGGGSPNYGYTF.

This clonotype occurred many times. The chain joins TRBV6-2 or TRBV6-3 to TRBJ2-7; 7 bases align to TRBD1. Germline-derived CDR1 and CDR2 are MNHEY and SVGEGT. This CDR3 comprises 15 residues. V was pared by 5 bases and J by 5 bases, with 12 bases of the junction left unmatched. DNA for the CDR3: TGTGCCAGCAGTCCCATTGACAGGGAAGCGCACGAGCAGTACTTC. The encoded protein is CASSPIDREAHEQYF.

This clonotype was found many times. V and J are TRBV13 and TRBJ2-1; D not resolved. In germline, CDR1 is PRHDT, CDR2 FYEKMQ (reference sequence). With 4 bases removed from V and 5 bases from J, the gap between germline ends came to 12 bases. The CDR3 covers 14 residues. CDR3 coding DNA: TGTGCCAGCAGCTCCCCCCCTCGAAACAATGAGCAGTTCTTC. Its translation is CASSSPPRNNEQFF.

This clonotype has just a few counts. The chain has TRBV7-6 and TRBJ1-3; D unresolved. Germline V gives CDR1 SGHVS, CDR2 FNYEAQ. The CDR3 has 13 amino acids. V gave up 5 bases and J gave up 7 bases, with 12 bases separating them. Written as DNA, the CDR3 is TGTGCCAGCAGCCTTCAGAGATGGAACACCATATATTTT. It translates to CASSLQRWNTIYF.

This clonotype has at least ten counts. The V gene is TRBV29-1, the J gene TRBJ2-5; no reliable D call. V was clipped by 4 bases and J by 4 bases, with 13 bases between them. Germline V lookup: CDR1 SQVTM, CDR2 ANQGSEA. The CDR3 extends over 13 amino acids. In DNA form, the CDR3 reads TGCAGCGTTGGATGGGGTTGGGGAGAGACCCAGTACTTC. Translation: CSVGWGWGETQYF.

This clonotype has a count of ten or more. The chain links TRBV7-9 to TRBJ1-2, with D unclear. Trimming pared 0 bases from V and 2 bases from J, leaving 7 bases between. The CDR3 sequence is 14 residues long. The germline gives CDR1 SEHNR, CDR2 FQNEAQ (reference sequence). CDR3 residues: CASSLAGWNYGYTF. The CDR3, as DNA: TGTGCCAGCAGCTTAGCGGGCTGGAACTATGGCTACACCTTC.

This clonotype turned up a few times. It is unclear where the CDR3 begins or ends on the DNA, so no DNA is shown, and the CDR3 is as TCRdb lists it. V and J are TRBV6-5 and TRBJ2-1; TRBD1 was called by the table and not checked on the DNA. From germline, CDR1 is MNHEY and CDR2 SVGAGI. Termini included, the CDR3 measures 13 amino acids. The CDR3: CASSSSGWNEQFF.

This clonotype was observed many times. CDR3 sequence (DNA): TGCAGTGTGTCAGGTTACTACTCCTACGAGCAGTACTTC. Translated, it gives CSVSGYYSYEQYF. V and J are TRBV20-1 and TRBJ2-7; the D is unclear. Germline loops: CDR1 DFQATT, CDR2 SNEGSKA (reference sequence). With 7 bases removed from V and 0 bases from J, the gap between germline ends came to 13 bases. The CDR3 sequence is 13 residues long.

The sample holds many counts of this clonotype. V is TRBV11-2 and J is TRBJ2-7, with no clear D. Germline CDR1 reads SGHAT; CDR2 reads FQNNGV. V lost 2 bases and J 5 bases, leaving 13 bases between the germline ends. This CDR3 is built from 14 residues. The CDR3 DNA is TGTGCCAGCAGCTTATACTCCCCGACCAACGAGCAGTACTTC. It is translated as CASSLYSPTNEQYF.

This clonotype was recorded a few times. V usage is TRBV18 and J usage is TRBJ1-5; the match to TRBD1 covers 9 bases. Per germline, CDR1 KGHSH and CDR2 LQKENI. V lost 5 bases, J lost 4 bases, and 0 bases stayed unmatched. This CDR3 comprises 13 residues. CDR3 residues: CASSGTGNQPQHF. The CDR3 coding sequence is TGTGCCAGCTCAGGGACAGGGAATCAGCCCCAGCATTTT.

There are a few counts of this clonotype. The rearrangement uses TRBV20-1 and TRBJ1-2; 8 nucleotides agree with TRBD1. CDR3 length: 12 residues. V lost 3 bases, J lost 3 bases, and 0 bases stayed unmatched. The germline gives CDR1 DFQATT, CDR2 SNEGSKA (reference sequence). CDR3 nucleotide sequence: TGCAGTGCTAGGGACAGGGACTATGGCTACACCTTC. Translating gives CSARDRDYGYTF.

This chain joins TRBV7-9 and TRBJ2-3, with unresolved D. The CDR3 has 12 residues. CDR1 is SEHNR and CDR2 is FQNEAQ in the germline V gene (reference sequence). Trimming pared 8 bases from V and 5 bases from J, leaving 11 bases between. The CDR3 DNA follows: TGTGCCAGCGCCAGCCATCAAGATACGCAGTATTTT. Translated: CASASHQDTQYF.

V and J are TRBV20-1 and TRBJ2-2; 7 nucleotides align to TRBD1. CDR1 is DFQATT, CDR2 SNEGSKA, per germline (reference sequence). V lost 2 bases and J lost 4; bases outside the gene matches: 4. The CDR3 runs to 14 residues. The chain's CDR3 is CSARLTGITGELFF. The CDR3 DNA reads TGCAGTGCTAGATTGACAGGGATCACCGGGGAGCTGTTTTTT.

This clonotype was counted at least ten times. DNA for the CDR3: TGTGCTAGTGGTTTGAACAGCTACAATGAGCAGTTCTTC. It is translated as CASGLNSYNEQFF. The chain recombines TRBV12-5 with TRBJ2-1; D is unclear. V lost 2 bases and J lost 3, with 5 bases in between. Germline assignment: CDR1 LGHNT and CDR2 FRNRAP. This CDR3 spans 13 amino acids.